Listed below are T cell receptor beta chains from one sample, sequenced in a study of blood T cell repertoires in COVID-19. Clones were read by immunoSEQ multiplex PCR, and TCRdb kept only the in-frame ones, dropping some. The sample includes 150,000 to 200,000 clones, 70% to 90% seen only once; the top ten take around 1%. Sequences were obtained from peripheral blood. The receptor set was obtained from a man aged 60 to 75 with COVID-19, enrolled during active disease. Both conserved end residues are part of each CDR3.

v_call | cdr3_aa
TRBV6-6 | CASSQWTGVPSGANVLTF
TRBV15 | CATSRDRSYEQYF
TRBV10-2 | CASSQTGGHAEAFF
TRBV5-1 | CASSLGAGGTEAFF
TRBV2 | CASSLGPNTEAFF
TRBV13 | CASSLQGGIHEQYF
TRBV27 | CASSLLPANTGELFF
TRBV2 | CASKEERRETQYF
TRBV4-1 | CASSLNRAGDGYTF
TRBV5-1 | CASSIGQGADSPLHF
TRBV6-1 | CASSEKLQETQYF
TRBV5-5 | CASSWTPGHGNEKLFF
TRBV30 | CAWSLGLAGRGQTQYF
TRBV5-1 | CASSPTSGAYNEQFF
TRBV27 | CASSPPLTGELFF
TRBV27 | CASSTPRLAGTYEQYF
TRBV14 | CASSRAISTGELFF
TRBV25-1 | CASSEFGVGGTDTQYF
TRBV4-3 | CASSQDRSTDTQYF
TRBV12-3/TRBV12-4 | CASSFGVGGYTF
TRBV2 | CASSIFRSAGEGYGYTF
TRBV24-1 | CATSGSAGELFF